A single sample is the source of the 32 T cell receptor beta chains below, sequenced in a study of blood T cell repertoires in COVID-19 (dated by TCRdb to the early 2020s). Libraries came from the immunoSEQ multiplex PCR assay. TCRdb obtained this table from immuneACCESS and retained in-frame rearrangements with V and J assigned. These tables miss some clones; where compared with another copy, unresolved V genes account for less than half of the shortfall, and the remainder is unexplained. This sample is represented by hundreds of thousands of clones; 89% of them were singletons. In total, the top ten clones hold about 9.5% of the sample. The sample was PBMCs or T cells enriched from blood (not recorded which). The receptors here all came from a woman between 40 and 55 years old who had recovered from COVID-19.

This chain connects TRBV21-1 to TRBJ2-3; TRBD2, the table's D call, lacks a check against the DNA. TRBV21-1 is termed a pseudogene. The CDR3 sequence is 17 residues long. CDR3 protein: CASSKPPGTGGPDTQYF. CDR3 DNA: TGTGCCAGCAGCAAACCTCCAGGGACGGGGGGGCCGGATACGCAGTATTTT.

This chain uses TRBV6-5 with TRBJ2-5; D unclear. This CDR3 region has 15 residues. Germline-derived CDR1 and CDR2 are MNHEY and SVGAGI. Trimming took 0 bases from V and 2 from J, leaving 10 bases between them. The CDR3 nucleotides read TGTGCCAGCAGTTACTCGATGGGCCTACAAGAGACCCAGTACTTC. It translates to CASSYSMGLQETQYF.

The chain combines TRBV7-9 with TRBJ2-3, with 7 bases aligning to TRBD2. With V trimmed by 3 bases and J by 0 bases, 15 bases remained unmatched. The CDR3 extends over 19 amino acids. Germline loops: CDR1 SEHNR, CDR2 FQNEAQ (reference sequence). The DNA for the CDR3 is TGTGCCAGCAGCTTCCCCCCGCGGGAGCCCCCCCCTAGCACAGATACGCAGTATTTT. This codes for CASSFPPREPPPSTDTQYF. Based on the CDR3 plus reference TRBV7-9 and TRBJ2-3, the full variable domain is DTGVSQNPRHKITKRGQNVTFRCDPISEHNRLYWYRQTLGQGPEFLTYFQNEAQLEKSRLLSDRFSAERPKGSFSTLEIQRTEQGDSAMYLCASSFPPREPPPSTDTQYFGPGTRLTVL.

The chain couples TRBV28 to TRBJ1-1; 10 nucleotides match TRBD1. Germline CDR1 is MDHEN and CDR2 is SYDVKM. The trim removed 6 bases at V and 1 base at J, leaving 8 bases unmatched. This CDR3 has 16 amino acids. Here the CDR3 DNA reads TGTGCCAGCAGCCGGGACAGGGGAGGCGGGAACACTGAAGCTTTCTTT. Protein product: CASSRDRGGGNTEAFF.

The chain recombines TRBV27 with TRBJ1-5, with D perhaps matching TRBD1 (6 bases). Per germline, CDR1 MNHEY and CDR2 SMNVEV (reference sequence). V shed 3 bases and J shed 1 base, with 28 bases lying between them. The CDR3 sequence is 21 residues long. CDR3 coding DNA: TGTGCCAGCAGTTTGTACGGGGAGCGGGGGGCTTGGTTTGGAAGCAATCAGCCCCAGCATTTT. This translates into CASSLYGERGAWFGSNQPQHF.

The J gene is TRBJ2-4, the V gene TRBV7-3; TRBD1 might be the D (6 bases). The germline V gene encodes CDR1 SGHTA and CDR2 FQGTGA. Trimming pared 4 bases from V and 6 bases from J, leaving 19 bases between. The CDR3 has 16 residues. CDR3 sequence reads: CASSSSTGGAGNIQYF. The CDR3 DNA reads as TGTGCCAGCAGCTCATCGACTGGGGGCGCCGGAAACATTCAGTACTTC.

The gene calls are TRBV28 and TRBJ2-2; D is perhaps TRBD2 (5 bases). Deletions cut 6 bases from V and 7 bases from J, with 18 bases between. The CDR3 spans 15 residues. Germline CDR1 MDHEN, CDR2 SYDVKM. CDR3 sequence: CASSPSFHQYGELFF. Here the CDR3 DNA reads TGTGCCAGCAGCCCTAGCTTCCATCAGTACGGGGAGCTGTTTTTT. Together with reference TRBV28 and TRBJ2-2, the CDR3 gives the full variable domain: DVKVTQSSRYLVKRTGEKVFLECVQDMDHENMFWYRQDPGLGLRLIYFSYDVKMKEKGDIPEGYSVSREKKERFSLILESASTNQTSMYLCASSPSFHQYGELFFGEGSRLTVL.

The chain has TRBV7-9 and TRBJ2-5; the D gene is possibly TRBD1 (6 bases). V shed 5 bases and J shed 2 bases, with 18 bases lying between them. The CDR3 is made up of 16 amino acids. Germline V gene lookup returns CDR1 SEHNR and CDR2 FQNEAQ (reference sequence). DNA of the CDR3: TGTGCCAGCAGCCTGCCCTGGCAGGGGCTACAAGAGACCCAGTACTTC. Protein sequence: CASSLPWQGLQETQYF.

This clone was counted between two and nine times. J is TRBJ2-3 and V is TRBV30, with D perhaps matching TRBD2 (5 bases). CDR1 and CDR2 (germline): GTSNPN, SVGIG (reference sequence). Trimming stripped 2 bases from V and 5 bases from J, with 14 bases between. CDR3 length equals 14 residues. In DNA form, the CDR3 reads TGTGCCTGGAGTCCTGGACTGGCGGTAGATACGCAGTATTTT. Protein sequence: CAWSPGLAVDTQYF. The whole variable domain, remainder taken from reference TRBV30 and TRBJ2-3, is SQTIHQWPATLVQPVGSPLSLECTVEGTSNPNLYWYRQAAGRGLQLLFYSVGIGQISSEVPQNLSASRPQDRQFILSSKKLLLSDSGFYLCAWSPGLAVDTQYFGPGTRLTVL.

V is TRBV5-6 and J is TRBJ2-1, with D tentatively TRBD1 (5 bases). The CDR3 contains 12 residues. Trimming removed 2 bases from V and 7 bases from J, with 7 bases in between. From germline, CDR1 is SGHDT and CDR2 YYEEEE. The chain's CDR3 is CASSLYRNEQFF. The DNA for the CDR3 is TGTGCCAGCAGCTTATACAGGAATGAGCAGTTCTTC.

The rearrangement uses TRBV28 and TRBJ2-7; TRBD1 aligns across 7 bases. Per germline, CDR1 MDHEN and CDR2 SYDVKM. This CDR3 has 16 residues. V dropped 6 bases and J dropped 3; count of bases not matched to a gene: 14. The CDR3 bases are TGTGCCAGCAGGCCTCATACGGGGACAGCTAGCTACGAGCAGTACTTC. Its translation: CASRPHTGTASYEQYF.

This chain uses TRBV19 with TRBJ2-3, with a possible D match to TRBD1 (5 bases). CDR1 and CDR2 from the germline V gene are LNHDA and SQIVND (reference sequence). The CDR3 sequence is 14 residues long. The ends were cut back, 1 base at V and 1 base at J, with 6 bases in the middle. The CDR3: CASSIGGGTDTQYF. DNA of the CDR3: TGTGCCAGTAGTATAGGGGGCGGCACAGATACGCAGTATTTT. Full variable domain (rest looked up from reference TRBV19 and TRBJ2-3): DGGITQSPKYLFRKEGQNVTLSCEQNLNHDAMYWYRQDPGQGLRLIYYSQIVNDFQKGDIAEGYSVSREKKESFPLTVTSAQKNPTAFYLCASSIGGGTDTQYFGPGTRLTVL.

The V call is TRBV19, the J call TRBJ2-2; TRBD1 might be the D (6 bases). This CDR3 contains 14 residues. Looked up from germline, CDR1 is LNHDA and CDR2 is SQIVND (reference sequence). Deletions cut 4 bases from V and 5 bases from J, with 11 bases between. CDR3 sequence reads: CASSTGAGTGELFF. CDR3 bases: TGTGCCAGTAGTACAGGGGCAGGGACCGGGGAGCTGTTTTTT.

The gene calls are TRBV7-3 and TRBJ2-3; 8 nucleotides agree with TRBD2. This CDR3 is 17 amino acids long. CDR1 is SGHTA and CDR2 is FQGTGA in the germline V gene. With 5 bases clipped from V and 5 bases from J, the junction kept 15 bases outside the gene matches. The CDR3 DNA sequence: TGTGCCAGCAGCCCCTACGGCAGCGGGGGACTGGGAGATACGCAGTATTTT. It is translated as CASSPYGSGGLGDTQYF.

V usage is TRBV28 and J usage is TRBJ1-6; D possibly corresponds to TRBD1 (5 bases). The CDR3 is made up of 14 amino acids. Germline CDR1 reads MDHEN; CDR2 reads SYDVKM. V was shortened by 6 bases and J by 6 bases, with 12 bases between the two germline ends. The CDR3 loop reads CASSRDRFNSPLHF. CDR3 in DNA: TGTGCCAGCAGCCGTGACAGATTTAATTCACCCCTCCACTTT.

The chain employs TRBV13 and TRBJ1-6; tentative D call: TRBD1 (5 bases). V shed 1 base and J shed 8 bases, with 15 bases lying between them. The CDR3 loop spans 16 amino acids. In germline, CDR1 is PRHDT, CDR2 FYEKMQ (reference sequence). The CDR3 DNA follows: TGTGCCAGCAGCTTAGCTGCAGGGTTTATCGATTCACCCCTCCACTTT. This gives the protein CASSLAAGFIDSPLHF. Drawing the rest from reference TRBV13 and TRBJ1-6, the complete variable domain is AAGVIQSPRHLIKEKRETATLKCYPIPRHDTVYWYQQGPGQDPQFLISFYEKMQSDKGSIPDRFSAQQFSDYHSELNMSSLELGDSALYFCASSLAAGFIDSPLHFGNGTRLTVT.

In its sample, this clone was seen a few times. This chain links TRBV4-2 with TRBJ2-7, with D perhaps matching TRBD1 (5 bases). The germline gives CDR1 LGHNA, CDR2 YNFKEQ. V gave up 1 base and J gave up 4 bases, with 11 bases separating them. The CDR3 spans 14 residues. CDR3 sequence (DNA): TGTGCCAGCAGCCAAGTGGGAAGGGGATACGAGCAGTACTTC. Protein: CASSQVGRGYEQYF.

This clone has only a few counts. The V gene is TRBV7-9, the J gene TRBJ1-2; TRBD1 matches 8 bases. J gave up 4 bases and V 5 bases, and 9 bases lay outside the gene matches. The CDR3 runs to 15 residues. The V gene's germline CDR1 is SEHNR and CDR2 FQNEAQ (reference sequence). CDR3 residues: CASSPVGQGSYGYTF. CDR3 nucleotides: TGTGCCAGCAGCCCCGTCGGACAGGGAAGCTATGGCTACACCTTC.

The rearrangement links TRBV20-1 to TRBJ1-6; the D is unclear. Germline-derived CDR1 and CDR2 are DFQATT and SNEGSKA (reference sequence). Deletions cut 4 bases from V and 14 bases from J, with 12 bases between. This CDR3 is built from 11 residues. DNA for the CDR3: TGCAGTGCTAACCCGCAGAAATCCCTCCACTTT. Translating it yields CSANPQKSLHF.

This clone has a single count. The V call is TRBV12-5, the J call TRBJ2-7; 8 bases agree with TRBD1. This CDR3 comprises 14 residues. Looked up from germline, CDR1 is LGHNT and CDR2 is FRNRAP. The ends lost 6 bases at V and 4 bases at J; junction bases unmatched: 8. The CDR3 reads CASGPGQGWYEQYF. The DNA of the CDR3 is TGTGCTAGTGGCCCCGGACAGGGTTGGTACGAGCAGTACTTC. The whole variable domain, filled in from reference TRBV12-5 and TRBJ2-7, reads DARVTQTPRHKVTEMGQEVTMRCQPILGHNTVFWYRQTMMQGLELLAYFRNRAPLDDSGMPKDRFSAEMPDATLATLKIQPSEPRDSAVYFCASGPGQGWYEQYFGPGTRLTVT.

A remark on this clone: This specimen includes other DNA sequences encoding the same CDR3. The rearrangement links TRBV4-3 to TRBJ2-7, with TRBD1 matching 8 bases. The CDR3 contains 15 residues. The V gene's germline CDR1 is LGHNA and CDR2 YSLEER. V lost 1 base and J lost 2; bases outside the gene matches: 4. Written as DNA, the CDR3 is TGCGCCAGCAGCCAAGGCGGCAGGGGGCCCTACGAGCAGTACTTC. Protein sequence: CASSQGGRGPYEQYF.

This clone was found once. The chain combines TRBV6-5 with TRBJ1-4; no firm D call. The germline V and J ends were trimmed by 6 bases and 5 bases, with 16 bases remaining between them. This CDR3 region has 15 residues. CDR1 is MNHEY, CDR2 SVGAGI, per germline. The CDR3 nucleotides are TGTGCCAGCAGCCAAGACGGAGGGCCGAATGAAAAACTGTTTTTT. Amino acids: CASSQDGGPNEKLFF.

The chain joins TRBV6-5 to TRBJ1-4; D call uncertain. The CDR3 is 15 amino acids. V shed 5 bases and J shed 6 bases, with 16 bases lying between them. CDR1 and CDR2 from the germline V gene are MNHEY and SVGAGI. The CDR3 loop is CASSPRGSRYEKLFF. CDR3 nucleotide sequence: TGTGCCAGCAGTCCCCGCGGCAGCCGATATGAAAAACTGTTTTTT.

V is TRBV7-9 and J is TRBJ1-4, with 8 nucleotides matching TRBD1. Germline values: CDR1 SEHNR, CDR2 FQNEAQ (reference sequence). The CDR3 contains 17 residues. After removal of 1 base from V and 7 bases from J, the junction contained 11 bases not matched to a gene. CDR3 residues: CASSLGTGGGTSEKLFF. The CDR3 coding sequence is TGTGCCAGCAGCTTAGGCACAGGGGGGGGTACGAGTGAAAAACTGTTTTTT.

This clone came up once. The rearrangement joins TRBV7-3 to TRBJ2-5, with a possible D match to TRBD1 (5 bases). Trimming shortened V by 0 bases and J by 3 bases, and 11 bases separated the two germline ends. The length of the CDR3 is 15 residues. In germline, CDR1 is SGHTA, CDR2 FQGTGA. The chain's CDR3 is CASSLTMGHKETQYF. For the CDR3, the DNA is TGTGCCAGCAGCTTAACGATGGGGCATAAAGAGACCCAGTACTTC.

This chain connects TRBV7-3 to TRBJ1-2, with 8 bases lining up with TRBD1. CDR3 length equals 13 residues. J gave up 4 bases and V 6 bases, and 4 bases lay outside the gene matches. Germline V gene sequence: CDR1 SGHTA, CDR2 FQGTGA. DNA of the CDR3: TGTGCCAGCAGTCCAGGGGGCAGCTATGGCTACACCTTC. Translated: CASSPGGSYGYTF.

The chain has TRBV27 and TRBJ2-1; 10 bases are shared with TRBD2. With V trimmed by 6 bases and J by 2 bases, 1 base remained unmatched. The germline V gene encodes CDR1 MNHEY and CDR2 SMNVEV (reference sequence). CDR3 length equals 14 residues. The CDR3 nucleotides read TGTGCCAGCAGAGGGACTAGCGCCTACAATGAGCAGTTCTTC. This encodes CASRGTSAYNEQFF.

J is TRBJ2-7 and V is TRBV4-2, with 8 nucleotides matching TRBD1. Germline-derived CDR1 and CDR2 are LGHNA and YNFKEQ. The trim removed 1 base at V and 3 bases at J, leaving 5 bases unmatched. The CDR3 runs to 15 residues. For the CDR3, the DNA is TGTGCCAGCAGCCAAGCAGGGGGACAGGACTACGAGCAGTACTTC. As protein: CASSQAGGQDYEQYF.

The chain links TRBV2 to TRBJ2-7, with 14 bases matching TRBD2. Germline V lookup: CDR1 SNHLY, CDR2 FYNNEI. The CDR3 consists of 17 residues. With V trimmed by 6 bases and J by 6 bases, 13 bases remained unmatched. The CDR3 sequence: CASRIQGIGLAGGEQYF. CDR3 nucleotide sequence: TGTGCCAGCAGGATACAGGGGATCGGACTAGCGGGAGGCGAGCAGTACTTC.

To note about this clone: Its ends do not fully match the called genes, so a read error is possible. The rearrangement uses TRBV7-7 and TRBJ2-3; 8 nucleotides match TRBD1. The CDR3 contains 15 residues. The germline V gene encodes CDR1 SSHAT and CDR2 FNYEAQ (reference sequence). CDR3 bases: TGTGCTAGCAGCTTAGGGACAGGCCCGGCAGATACGCAGTATTTT. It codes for CASSLGTGPADTQYF.

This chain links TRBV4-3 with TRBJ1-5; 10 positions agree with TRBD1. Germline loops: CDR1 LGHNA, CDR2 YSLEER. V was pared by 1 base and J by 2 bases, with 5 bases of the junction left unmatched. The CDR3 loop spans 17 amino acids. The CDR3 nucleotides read TGCGCCAGCAGCCAAGGGACAGGGGGTGCGGGCAATCAGCCCCAGCATTTT. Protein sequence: CASSQGTGGAGNQPQHF.

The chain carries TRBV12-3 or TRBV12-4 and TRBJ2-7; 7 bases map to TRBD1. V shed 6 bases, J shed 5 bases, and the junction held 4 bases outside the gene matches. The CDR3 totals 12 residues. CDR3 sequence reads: CASSRDRNEQYF. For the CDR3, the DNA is TGTGCCAGCAGCCGGGACAGAAACGAGCAGTACTTC.